Given below is one T cell receptor beta chain in context. Its antigen is undetermined. This sample stems from a study of beta chain features in type 1 diabetes. Findings and limits, study-wide: The study found moderately but significantly shorter TCRB CDR3s in all four CD4+ subsets of Type 1 diabetes patients. Compared to healthy donors, patients appeared to have naive, central memory and Treg TCRB repertoires that were more alike.

The CDR3 runs 13 residues. CDR1 and CDR2 (germline): SEHNR, FQNEAQ (reference sequence). V was cut by 1 base and J by 7 bases, with 10 bases left in between. TCRB transcripts that were expressed got sequenced, as all of the isolated RNA had been reverse transcribed. TCRdb keeps only in-frame clones here, not all; method: immunoSEQ multiplex PCR. The repertoire holds under 300,000 clones, approximately 24% seen once, with 0.012% in the top ten. One heparinised blood draw, averaging roughly 120 mL, came from each donor. This clonotype originated in a woman aged 25 to 39 with type 1 diabetes. The sample consisted of naive CD4+ T cells from blood. The chain recombines TRBV7-9 with TRBJ1-2; tentatively, D is TRBD1 (5 bases). The chain's CDR3 is CASSLETALGYTF. CDR3 in DNA: TGTGCCAGCAGCTTAGAGACAGCACTTGGCTACACCTTC.